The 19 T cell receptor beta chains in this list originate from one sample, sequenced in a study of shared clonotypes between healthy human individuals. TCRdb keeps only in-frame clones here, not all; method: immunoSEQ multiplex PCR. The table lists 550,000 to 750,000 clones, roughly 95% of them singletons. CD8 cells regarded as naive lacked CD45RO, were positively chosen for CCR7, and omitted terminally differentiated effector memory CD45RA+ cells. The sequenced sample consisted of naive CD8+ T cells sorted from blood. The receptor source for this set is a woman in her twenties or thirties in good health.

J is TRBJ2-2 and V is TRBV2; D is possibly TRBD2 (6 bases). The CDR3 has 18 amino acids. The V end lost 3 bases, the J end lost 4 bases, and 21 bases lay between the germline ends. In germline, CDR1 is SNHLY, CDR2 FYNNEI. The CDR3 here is CASSDIAFLEGGTGELFF. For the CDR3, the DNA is TGTGCCAGCAGTGATATCGCGTTTTTGGAGGGCGGCACCGGGGAGCTGTTTTTT.

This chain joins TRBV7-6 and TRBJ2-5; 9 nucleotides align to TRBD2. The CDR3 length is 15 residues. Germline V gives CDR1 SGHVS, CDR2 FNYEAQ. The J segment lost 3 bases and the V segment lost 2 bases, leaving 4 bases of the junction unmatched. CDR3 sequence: CASSLNLAGKETQYF. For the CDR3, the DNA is TGTGCCAGCAGCTTAAATCTAGCGGGAAAAGAGACCCAGTACTTC.

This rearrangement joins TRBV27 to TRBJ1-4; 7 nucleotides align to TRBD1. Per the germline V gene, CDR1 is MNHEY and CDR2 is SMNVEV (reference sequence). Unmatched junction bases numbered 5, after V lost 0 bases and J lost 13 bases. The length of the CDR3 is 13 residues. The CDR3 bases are TGTGCCAGCAGTTTATCGCCAGGGGGGATACTGTTTTTT. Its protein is CASSLSPGGILFF.

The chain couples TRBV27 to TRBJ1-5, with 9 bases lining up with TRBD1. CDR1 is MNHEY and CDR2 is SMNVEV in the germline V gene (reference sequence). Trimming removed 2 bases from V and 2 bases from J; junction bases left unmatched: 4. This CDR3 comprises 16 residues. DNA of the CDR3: TGTGCCAGCAGTTTAGGGACAGGGAGGCGCAATCAGCCCCAGCATTTT. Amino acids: CASSLGTGRRNQPQHF.

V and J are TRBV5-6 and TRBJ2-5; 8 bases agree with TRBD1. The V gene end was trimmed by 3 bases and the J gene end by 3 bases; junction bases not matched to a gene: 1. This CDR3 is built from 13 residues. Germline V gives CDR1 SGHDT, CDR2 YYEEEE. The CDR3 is CASSSDREETQYF. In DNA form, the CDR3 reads TGTGCCAGCAGCTCGGACAGGGAAGAGACCCAGTACTTC.

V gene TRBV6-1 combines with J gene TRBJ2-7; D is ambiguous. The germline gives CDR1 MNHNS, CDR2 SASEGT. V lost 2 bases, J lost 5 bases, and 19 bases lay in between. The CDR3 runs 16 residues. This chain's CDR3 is CASSEFVGKLGDEQYF. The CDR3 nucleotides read TGTGCCAGCAGTGAATTTGTGGGGAAATTAGGCGACGAGCAGTACTTC.

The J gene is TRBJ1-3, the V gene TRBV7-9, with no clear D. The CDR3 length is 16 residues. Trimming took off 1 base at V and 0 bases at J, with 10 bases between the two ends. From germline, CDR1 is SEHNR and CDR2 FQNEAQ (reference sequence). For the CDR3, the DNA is TGTGCCAGCAGCTTAGTTACGGGTAACTCTGGAAACACCATATATTTT. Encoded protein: CASSLVTGNSGNTIYF.

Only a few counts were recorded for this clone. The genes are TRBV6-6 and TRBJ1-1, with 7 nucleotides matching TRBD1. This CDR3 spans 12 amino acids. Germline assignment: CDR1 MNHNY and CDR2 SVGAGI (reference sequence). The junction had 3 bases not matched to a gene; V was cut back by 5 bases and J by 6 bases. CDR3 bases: TGTGCCAGCAGTCACAGGGGCCCTGAAGCTTTCTTT. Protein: CASSHRGPEAFF.

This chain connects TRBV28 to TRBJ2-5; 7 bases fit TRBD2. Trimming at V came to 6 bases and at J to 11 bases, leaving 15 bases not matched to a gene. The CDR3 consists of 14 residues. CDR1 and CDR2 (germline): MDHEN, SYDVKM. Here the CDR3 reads CASRPGLRSPEQYF. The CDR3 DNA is TGTGCCAGCAGGCCGGGACTACGATCACCGGAGCAGTACTTC.

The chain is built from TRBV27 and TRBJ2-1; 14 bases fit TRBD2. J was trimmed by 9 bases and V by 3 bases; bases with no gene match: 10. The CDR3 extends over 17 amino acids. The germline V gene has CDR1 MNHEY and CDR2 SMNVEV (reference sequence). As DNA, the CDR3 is TGTGCCAGCAGTTTTATCGGGACTAGCGGGAGCCTCCCTGAGCAGTTCTTC. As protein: CASSFIGTSGSLPEQFF.

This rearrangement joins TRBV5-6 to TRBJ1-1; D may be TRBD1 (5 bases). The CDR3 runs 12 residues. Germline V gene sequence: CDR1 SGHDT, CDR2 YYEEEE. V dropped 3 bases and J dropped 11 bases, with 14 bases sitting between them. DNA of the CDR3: TGTGCCAGCAGCTATGGGGGGGTAACCGCTTTCTTT. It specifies CASSYGGVTAFF.

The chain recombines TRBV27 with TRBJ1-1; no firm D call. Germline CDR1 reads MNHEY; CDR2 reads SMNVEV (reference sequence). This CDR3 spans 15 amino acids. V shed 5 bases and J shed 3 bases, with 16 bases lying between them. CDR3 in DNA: TGTGCCAGCAGTACGCGCCTCAGTGGGGACACTGAAGCTTTCTTT. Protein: CASSTRLSGDTEAFF.

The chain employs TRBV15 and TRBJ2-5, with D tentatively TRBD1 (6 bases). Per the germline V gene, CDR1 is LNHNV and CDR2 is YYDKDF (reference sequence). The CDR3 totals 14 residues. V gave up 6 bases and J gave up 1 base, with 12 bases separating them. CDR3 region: CATRPTGFQETQYF. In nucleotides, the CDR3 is TGTGCCACCAGGCCGACAGGATTCCAAGAGACCCAGTACTTC.

Here the CDR3 DNA reads TGCGCCAGCAGCGCTGACGCATCCTACGAGCAGTACTTC. It specifies CASSADASYEQYF. The chain links TRBV5-1 to TRBJ2-7; D gene uncertain. CDR3 length: 13 residues. Trimming stripped 4 bases from V and 1 base from J, with 9 bases between. Germline V CDR1 and CDR2: SGHRS, YFSETQ.

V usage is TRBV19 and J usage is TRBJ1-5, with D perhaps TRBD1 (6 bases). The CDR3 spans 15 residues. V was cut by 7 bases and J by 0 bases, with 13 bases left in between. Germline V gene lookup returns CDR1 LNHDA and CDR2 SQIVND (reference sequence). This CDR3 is CASTLDSYSNQPQHF. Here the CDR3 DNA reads TGTGCCAGTACGTTGGACAGCTATAGCAATCAGCCCCAGCATTTT.

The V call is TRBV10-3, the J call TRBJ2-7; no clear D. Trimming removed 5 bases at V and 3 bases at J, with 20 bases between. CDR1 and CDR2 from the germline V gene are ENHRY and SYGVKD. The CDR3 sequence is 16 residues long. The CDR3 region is CAISPGPLSSYYEQYF. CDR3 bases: TGTGCCATCAGTCCAGGACCCCTTTCCAGCTACTACGAGCAGTACTTC.

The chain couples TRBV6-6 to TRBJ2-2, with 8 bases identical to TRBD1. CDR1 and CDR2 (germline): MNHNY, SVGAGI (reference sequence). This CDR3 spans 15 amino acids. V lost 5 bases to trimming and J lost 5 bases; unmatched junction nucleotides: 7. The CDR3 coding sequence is TGTGCCAGCAGTAGCGACAGGGGTTGGACCGGGGAGCTGTTTTTT. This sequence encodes CASSSDRGWTGELFF.

The CDR3 region has the DNA TGCGCCAGCAGCGCCTTGTGGGTAGGGACCGACGAGCAGTACTTC. This translates into CASSALWVGTDEQYF. The chain couples TRBV5-1 to TRBJ2-7, with D perhaps assigned TRBD1 or TRBD2 (5 bases each). Germline CDR1 reads SGHRS; CDR2 reads YFSETQ. V lost 4 bases and J 5 bases, leaving 19 bases between the germline ends. The CDR3 length is 15 residues.

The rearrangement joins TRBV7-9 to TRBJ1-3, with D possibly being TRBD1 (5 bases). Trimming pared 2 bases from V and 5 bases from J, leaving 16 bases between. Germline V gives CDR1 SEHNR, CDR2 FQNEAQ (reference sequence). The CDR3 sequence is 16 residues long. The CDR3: CASSLFVTDSRNTIYF. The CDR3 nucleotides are TGTGCCAGCAGCTTATTTGTGACAGATAGTAGAAACACCATATATTTT.